What follows are 7 T cell receptor beta chains derived from one specimen sequenced in a study of spatial heterogeneity in lung cancer. One entry per CDR3 protein, called by TCRdb with MiXCR from the 5' RACE reads. The repertoire holds about 9,200 distinct CDR3 sequences, with about a fifth as singletons. Stated time point: blood at routine non-recurrence follow-up after resection. The input for sequencing was PBMCs, taken at follow-up. Receptor source: a male donor with early-stage non-small cell lung cancer.

This clonotype has a count of ten or more. This sequence joins TRBV10-3 and TRBJ1-1, with TRBD1 matching 8 bases. With 7 bases clipped from V and 1 base from J, the junction kept 8 bases outside the gene matches. Per the germline V gene, CDR1 is ENHRY and CDR2 is SYGVKD. The CDR3 is 15 amino acids. The CDR3 DNA is TGTGCCATCATGGGGGACAGGAATAGGAACACTGAAGCTTTCTTT. It codes for CAIMGDRNRNTEAFF.

By share, this clonotype counts as medium-sized. The chain recombines TRBV19 with TRBJ2-1, with D perhaps being TRBD1 or TRBD2 (5 bases each). Trimming removed 7 bases from V and 2 bases from J, with 9 bases in between. The CDR3 runs 13 residues. Germline-derived CDR1 and CDR2 are LNHDA and SQIVND (reference sequence). The CDR3 sequence is CASTQGPYNEQFF. DNA of the CDR3: TGTGCCAGTACCCAGGGACCCTACAATGAGCAGTTCTTC.

The CDR3 spells CASSLRGGKGETQYF. The CDR3, as DNA: TGTGCCAGCAGCTTAAGGGGGGGCAAGGGAGAGACCCAGTACTTC. The chain recombines TRBV13 with TRBJ2-5, with D possibly TRBD2 on 7 matching bases. Germline V CDR1 and CDR2: PRHDT, FYEKMQ (reference sequence). The CDR3 is 15 amino acids. Trimming left V 2 bases short and J 4 bases short, with 14 bases between. The entire variable domain, with the rest obtained from reference TRBV13 and TRBJ2-5, is as follows: AAGVIQSPRHLIKEKRETATLKCYPIPRHDTVYWYQQGPGQDPQFLISFYEKMQSDKGSIPDRFSAQQFSDYHSELNMSSLELGDSALYFCASSLRGGKGETQYFGPGTRLLVL.

The V call is TRBV19, the J call TRBJ1-1; the D is unclear. Germline V gives CDR1 LNHDA, CDR2 SQIVND (reference sequence). The CDR3 length is 13 residues. The V gene lost 3 bases and the J gene lost 1 base, with 6 bases spanning the gap. CDR3 sequence reads: CASSMNKNTEAFF. CDR3 nucleotides: TGTGCCAGTAGTATGAACAAGAACACTGAAGCTTTCTTT.

This chain joins TRBV5-5 and TRBJ2-7; no reliable D call. The CDR3 consists of 14 residues. The germline gives CDR1 SGHKS, CDR2 YYEKEE (reference sequence). The V end lost 4 bases, the J end lost 2 bases, and 13 bases lay between the germline ends. CDR3 bases: TGTGCCAGCAGCCCCTCCGGCACAACCTACGAGCAGTACTTC. Residues: CASSPSGTTYEQYF.

The sample holds a few counts of this clonotype. The chain has TRBV28 and TRBJ2-1, with D perhaps TRBD2 (5 bases). V gave up 3 bases and J gave up 3 bases, with 9 bases separating them. Germline values: CDR1 MDHEN, CDR2 SYDVKM. CDR3 length: 14 amino acids. CDR3 in DNA: TGTGCCAGCAGTTTTTTAGCGAGCTACAATGAGCAGTTCTTC. It is translated as CASSFLASYNEQFF.

As for this clonotype: Germline and junction disagree at one end, which may indicate a read error. This chain joins TRBV28 and TRBJ1-1; D is perhaps TRBD1 (6 bases). CDR3 length equals 13 residues. Germline CDR1 and CDR2: MDHEN and SYDVKM. The CDR3 DNA follows: TGTGCCAGCAGAAGAAGGGGGGACACTGAAGCCTTCTTT. Translation gives CASRRRGDTEAFF.